There are a few counts of the clone carrying this T cell receptor (beta chain). The antigen remains unidentified. This entry comes from a study of early T cells in non-severe SARS-CoV-2 infection. Across the study: Sequenced material consisted of bulk RNA (from unsorted whole blood), and chains were unpaired.

In the library, individual cDNA molecules carried attached unique molecular identifiers. TCRdb used MiXCR to reprocess the 5' RACE reads, holding one entry per CDR3 protein. The sample lists fewer than 130,000 distinct CDR3 sequences; 10% to 15% were seen once. Study-wide results and limits: Anti-spike CD8 responses were favored by VDJdb matching, which missed private and CD4 specificities.

This sample comprised whole blood, obtained at baseline. The sequence derives from an adult who was a healthcare worker with PCR-confirmed SARS-CoV-2 infection or an uninfected control (not recorded which).

The CDR3 reads CASSGDGHRANTDTQYF. CDR3 DNA: TGTGCCAGCAGTGGAGACGGACACCGAGCTAATACAGATACGCAGTATTTT. The chain links TRBV2 to TRBJ2-3, with D possibly TRBD1 on 5 matching bases. Between the trimmed V and J ends, which lost 4 bases and 3 bases, there was a span of 20 bases. This CDR3 contains 17 residues. Germline V lookup: CDR1 SNHLY, CDR2 FYNNEI.